This T cell receptor beta chain was observed in a study of control samples from healthy donors and cancer patients. Trimming removed 3 bases from V and 2 bases from J, with 12 bases in between. The CDR3 spans 14 residues. Looked up from germline, CDR1 is SGHRS and CDR2 is YFSETQ. Assay used: immunoSEQ multiplex PCR; TCRdb lists only in-frame clones, some missing. The table shows 95,000 to 150,000 clones, with roughly 92% occurring only once. J is TRBJ2-7 and V is TRBV5-1; the D gene is possibly TRBD1 (6 bases). This receptor was taken from a man aged 80 or over with head and neck cancer. Specimen: PBMCs. This chain's CDR3 is CASSSTGSPYEQYF. The CDR3 DNA follows: TGCGCCAGCAGCTCTACAGGGTCCCCCTACGAGCAGTACTTC.